This T cell receptor beta chain was recorded in a study of T cell repertoires in cytomegalovirus infection. General study points: Public TCR beta family frequency separated CMV-and-HLA carriers, including in an independent cohort. Dominating the ex vivo response were HLA-C-restricted CMV-specific TCR beta clonotypes.

Comment on this clonotype: Its antigen remains unidentified. Lacking the conserved final phenylalanine or tryptophan, this CDR3 likely reflects a read error.

V shed 3 bases and J shed 3 bases, with 14 bases lying between them. The germline V gene encodes CDR1 SGHVS and CDR2 FNYEAQ. The CDR3 contains 15 residues. One entry per CDR3 protein, called by TCRdb with MiXCR from the reads. The sample carries about 920,000 distinct CDR3 sequences, around a third recorded once. This clonotype was sampled from a human donor in good health (CMV status not recorded). Some clones in this sample may be carry-over from other donors' samples. The sequenced sample was cultured CD8+ T cells from PBMCs, obtained from culture after CMV antigen stimulation. V and J are TRBV7-6 and TRBJ2-5; D is undetermined. CDR3 DNA: TGTGCCAGCAGCTTTAGAGGTCGTTATAAAGAGACCCAGTACCTC. As protein: CASSFRGRYKETQYL.